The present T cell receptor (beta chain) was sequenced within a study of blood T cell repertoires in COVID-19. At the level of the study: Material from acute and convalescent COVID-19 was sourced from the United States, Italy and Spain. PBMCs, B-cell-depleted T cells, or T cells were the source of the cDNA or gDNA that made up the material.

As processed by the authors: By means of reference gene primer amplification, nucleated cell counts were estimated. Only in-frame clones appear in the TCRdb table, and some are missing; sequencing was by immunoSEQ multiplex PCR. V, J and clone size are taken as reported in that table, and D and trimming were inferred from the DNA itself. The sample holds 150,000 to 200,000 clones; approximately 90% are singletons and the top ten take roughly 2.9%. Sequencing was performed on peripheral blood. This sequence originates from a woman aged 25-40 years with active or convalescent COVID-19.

CDR3 protein: CSASRGEEKLFF. The CDR3 region has the DNA TGCAGTGCTAGTCGGGGTGAGGAAAAACTGTTTTTT. The J gene is TRBJ1-4, the V gene TRBV20-1; D gene ambiguous. From germline, CDR1 is DFQATT and CDR2 SNEGSKA (reference sequence). This CDR3 is built from 12 residues. V lost 3 bases to trimming and J lost 8 bases, with 10 bases between them.